This paragraph covers one T cell receptor beta chain sequence. Trimming cost V 2 bases and J 8 bases; bases outside gene matches: 12. Germline values: CDR1 MNHNS, CDR2 SASEGT. This CDR3 is built from 16 residues. Generated by immunoSEQ multiplex PCR, the TCRdb table keeps only in-frame clones and is missing some. The sample consists of about 20,000 clones, over 75% of them appearing once. The source of the sample is a study of T cell changes during pregnancy in multiple sclerosis. The specimen was CD8+ T cells from peripheral blood mononuclear cells, collected after pregnancy. This sequence joins TRBV6-1 and TRBJ2-1, with TRBD1 matching 7 bases. This sequence was found in a female donor with multiple sclerosis, enrolled in a pregnancy study. CDR3 sequence reads: CASSERVGGVFDEQFF. The DNA of the CDR3 is TGTGCCAGCAGTGAACGGGTAGGGGGCGTTTTTGATGAGCAGTTCTTC.